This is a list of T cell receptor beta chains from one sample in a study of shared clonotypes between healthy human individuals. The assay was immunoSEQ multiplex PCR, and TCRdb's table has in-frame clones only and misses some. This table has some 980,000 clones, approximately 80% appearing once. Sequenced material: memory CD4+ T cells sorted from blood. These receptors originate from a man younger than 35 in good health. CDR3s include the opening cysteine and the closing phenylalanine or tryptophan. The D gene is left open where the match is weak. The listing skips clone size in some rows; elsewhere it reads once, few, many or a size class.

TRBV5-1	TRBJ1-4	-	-	TGCGCCAGCAGCTTGGGGCAGGGAAGAACTAATGAAAAACTGTTTTTT	CASSLGQGRTNEKLFF
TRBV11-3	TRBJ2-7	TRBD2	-	TGTGCCAGCAGCTTAGATAGCGGGAGTCCTTACGAGCAGTACTTC	CASSLDSGSPYEQYF
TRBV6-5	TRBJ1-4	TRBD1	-	TGTGCCAGCTGGGGGACAGGTCGTGAAAAACTGTTTTTT	CASWGTGREKLFF
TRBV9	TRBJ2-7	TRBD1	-	TGTGCCAGCGCCGTAGCCCCAGGGGGAGTCTACGAGCAGTACTTC	CASAVAPGGVYEQYF
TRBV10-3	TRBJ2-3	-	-	TGTGCCCTCAAGGGGCAAGAGTCAGATACGCAGTATTTT	CALKGQESDTQYF
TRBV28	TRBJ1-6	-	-	TGTGCCAGCAGTTTAGGGGGGTCGGGCGGCCTTTATTCACCCCTCCACTTT	CASSLGGSGGLYSPLHF
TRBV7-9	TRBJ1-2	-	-	TGTGCCAGCAGCTTAGCACAGAACTATGGCTACACCTTC	CASSLAQNYGYTF
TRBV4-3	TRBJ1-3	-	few	TGCGCCAGCAGCCAAGATCTGGGTTCGGGAAACACCATATATTTT	CASSQDLGSGNTIYF
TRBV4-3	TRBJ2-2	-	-	TGCGCCAGCAGCCAAGAACCGCGGGCGCCCGGGGAGCTGTTTTTT	CASSQEPRAPGELFF
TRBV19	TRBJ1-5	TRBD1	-	TGTGCCAGTAGTGCAGCCGGGACAGGGTTGCAGCCCCAGCATTTT	CASSAAGTGLQPQHF
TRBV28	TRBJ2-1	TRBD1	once	TGTGCCAGCAGAAAACCCGGGACAGGGGGGAACAATGAGCAGTTCTTC	CASRKPGTGGNNEQFF
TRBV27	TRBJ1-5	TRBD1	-	TGTGCCAGCAGTTTGGGACAGGGGGGCAATCAGCCCCAGCATTTT	CASSLGQGGNQPQHF
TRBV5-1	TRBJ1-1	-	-	TGCGCCAGCAGCTTGCGCCCGGAGAACACTGAAGCTTTCTTT	CASSLRPENTEAFF
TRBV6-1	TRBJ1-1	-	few	TGTGCCAGCAGTTGGGGGCCTGGTGGCACTGAAGCTTTCTTT	CASSWGPGGTEAFF
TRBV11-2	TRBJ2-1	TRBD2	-	TGTGCCAGCAGCTCTACTAGCGTAAACTACAATGAGCAGTTCTTC	CASSSTSVNYNEQFF
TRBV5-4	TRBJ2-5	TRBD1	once	TGTGCCAGGAGGGACAGGGGGCTAGAGACCCAGTACTTC	CARRDRGLETQYF
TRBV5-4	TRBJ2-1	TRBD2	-	TGTGCCAGCGGAAGCGGGAGCTCCTACAATGAGCAGTTCTTC	CASGSGSSYNEQFF
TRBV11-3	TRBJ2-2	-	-	TGTGCCAGCAGCGTCAGCGGTTTTGGGGAGCTGTTTTTT	CASSVSGFGELFF
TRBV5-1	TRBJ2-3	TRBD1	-	TGCGCCAGCAGAGTCGGACAGGGGAGCACAGATACGCAGTATTTT	CASRVGQGSTDTQYF
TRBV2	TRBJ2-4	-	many	TGTGCCAGCAGGGACTCCGGGCAGGGACGAATTCAGTACTTC	CASRDSGQGRIQYF
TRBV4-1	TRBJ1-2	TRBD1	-	TGCGCCAGCAGCCAAGAGGGGACAGGGGTCTTCTATGGCTACACCTTC	CASSQEGTGVFYGYTF
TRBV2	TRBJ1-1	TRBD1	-	TGTGCCAGCAGGGGAGGACAGGGAAGGGCTGAAGCTTTCTTT	CASRGGQGRAEAFF
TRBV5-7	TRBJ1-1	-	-	TGTGCCAGCAGCTTGGAGTCCCGTATGAACACTGAAGCTTTCTTT	CASSLESRMNTEAFF
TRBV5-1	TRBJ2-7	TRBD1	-	TGCGCCAGCAGATTGGACAGGGGGTACGAGCAGTACTTC	CASRLDRGYEQYF
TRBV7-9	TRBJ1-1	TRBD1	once	TGTGCCAGCAGCCCAGGGGGACGGTGGAACACTGAAGCTTTCTTT	CASSPGGRWNTEAFF
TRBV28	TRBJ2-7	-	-	TGTGCCAGCAGTTTAAGCGGCTACACCCAATCCTACGAGCAGTACTTC	CASSLSGYTQSYEQYF
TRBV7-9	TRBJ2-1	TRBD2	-	TGTGCCTCGGGACTAGCGGGGACCTACAATGAGCAGTTCTTC	CASGLAGTYNEQFF
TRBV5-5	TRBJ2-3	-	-	TGTGCCAGCAGCTTACTTATCAGCACAGATACGCAGTATTTT	CASSLLISTDTQYF
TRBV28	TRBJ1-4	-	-	TGTGCCAGCAGTCAGGGGAACGATGAAAAACTGTTTTTT	CASSQGNDEKLFF
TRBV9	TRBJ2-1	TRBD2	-	TGTGCCAGCAGCGTAGCGACCGGGGGGGTTGAGCAGTTCTTC	CASSVATGGVEQFF
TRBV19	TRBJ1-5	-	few	TGTGCCAGTAGTATACTGGGGATGGAGCCCCAGCATTTT	CASSILGMEPQHF
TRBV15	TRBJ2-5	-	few	TGTGCCACCAGCAGAGATATGGGGGGGCAAGGGACCCAGTACTTC	CATSRDMGGQGTQYF
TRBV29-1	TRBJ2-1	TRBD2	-	TGCAGCGTTGTAGGGGGACTAGCGGGTGTTAGCTCCTACAATGAGCAGTTCTTC	CSVVGGLAGVSSYNEQFF
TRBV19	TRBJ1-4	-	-	TGTGCCAGTAGTATGGGTCGGGCTGCAACTAATGAAAAACTGTTTTTT	CASSMGRAATNEKLFF
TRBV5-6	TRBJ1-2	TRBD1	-	TGTGCCAGCAGCTGGGAAGGACAGGGGGCGAGCTATGGCTACACCTTC	CASSWEGQGASYGYTF
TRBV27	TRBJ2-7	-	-	TGTGCCAGCAGTCACAACTCCTACGAGCAGTACTTC	CASSHNSYEQYF
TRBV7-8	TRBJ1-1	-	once	TGTGCCAGCAGCTTAAGACAGCTCACTGAAGCTTTCTTT	CASSLRQLTEAFF
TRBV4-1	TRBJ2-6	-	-	TGCGCCAGCAGCCAAACGGGCGCTGGGGCCAACGTCCTGACTTTC	CASSQTGAGANVLTF
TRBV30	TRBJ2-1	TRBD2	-	TGTGCCTGGAGTGTACTAGCGGGAGGAATGGTCTTC	CAWSVLAGGMVF
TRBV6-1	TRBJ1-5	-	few	TGTGCCAGCAGTGAAAGGGGGTACAATCAGCCCCAGCATTTT	CASSERGYNQPQHF
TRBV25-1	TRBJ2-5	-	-	TGTGCCAGCAGTGTTCTATCAACCCAGTACTTC	CASSVLSTQYF